What follows are 14 T cell receptor beta chains derived from one specimen sequenced in a study of radiotherapy plus CTLA-4 blockade in lung cancer. Some clones are missing from TCRdb's copy, which holds only in-frame ones; the method was immunoSEQ multiplex PCR. The table includes approximately 89,000 clones, around 79% detected once. The material sequenced was peripheral blood, taken from a patient treated with radiotherapy plus ipilimumab. Receptors originate from a human donor with non-small cell lung cancer who had a partial response to radiotherapy plus ipilimumab. Some clones in this sample may be carry-over from other donors' samples.

The sample holds a few counts of this clone. The chain couples TRBV30 to TRBJ2-7, with D perhaps matching TRBD1 (6 bases). CDR1 is GTSNPN and CDR2 is SVGIG in the germline V gene (reference sequence). This CDR3 spans 14 amino acids. V was shortened by 4 bases and J by 2 bases, with 15 bases between the two germline ends. The CDR3 DNA is TGTGCCTGGATGCCTACAGGGCTAACCTACGAGCAGTACTTC. Amino acids: CAWMPTGLTYEQYF.

J is TRBJ2-7 and V is TRBV18; no clear D gene. This CDR3 has 14 amino acids. Germline loops: CDR1 KGHSH, CDR2 LQKENI. Trimming stripped 5 bases from V and 7 bases from J, with 18 bases between. CDR3 amino acids: CASSICEPRCEQYF. CDR3 DNA sequence: TGTGCCAGCTCAATATGTGAACCCAGGTGTGAGCAGTACTTC.

V usage is TRBV5-1 and J usage is TRBJ1-2; D perhaps matches TRBD1 (6 bases). In germline, CDR1 is SGHRS, CDR2 YFSETQ. V lost 3 bases and J lost 0, with 9 bases in between. The CDR3 loop spans 14 amino acids. The DNA of the CDR3 is TGCGCCAGCAGCTCCCCAGGGGCTAACTATGGCTACACCTTC. This translates into CASSSPGANYGYTF.

This clone showed up just a few times. The rearrangement joins TRBV5-1 to TRBJ2-7; D is possibly TRBD1 (6 bases). Germline lookup yields CDR1 SGHRS and CDR2 YFSETQ. V lost 1 base and J lost 0, with 11 bases in between. CDR3 length: 15 residues. CDR3 sequence: CASSLNTGSSYEQYF. DNA for the CDR3: TGCGCCAGCAGCTTGAACACAGGGAGCTCCTACGAGCAGTACTTC.

This clone was observed a few times. V usage is TRBV5-4 and J usage is TRBJ2-7; 10 bases align to TRBD1. Germline V gene data show CDR1 as SGHNT and CDR2 as YYREEE (reference sequence). The CDR3 runs to 15 residues. V dropped 0 bases and J dropped 1; count of bases not matched to a gene: 1. CDR3 region: CASSLGGQGSYEQYF. In DNA form, the CDR3 reads TGTGCCAGCAGCTTGGGGGGACAGGGGTCCTACGAGCAGTACTTC. The full variable domain, rest sourced from reference TRBV5-4 and TRBJ2-7, is ETGVTQSPTHLIKTRGQQVTLRCSSQSGHNTVSWYQQALGQGPQFIFQYYREEENGRGNFPPRFSGLQFPNYSSELNVNALELDDSALYLCASSLGGQGSYEQYFGPGTRLTVT.

This chain uses TRBV30 with TRBJ2-7; TRBD2 agrees at 8 bases. From germline, CDR1 is GTSNPN and CDR2 SVGIG (reference sequence). This CDR3 region has 15 residues. V shed 1 base, J shed 4 bases, and the junction held 9 bases outside the gene matches. The CDR3 sequence is CAWSGRGGVGYEQYF. In DNA form, the CDR3 reads TGTGCCTGGAGTGGCCGGGGGGGGGTCGGGTACGAGCAGTACTTC.

The chain is built from TRBV28 and TRBJ1-5; D may be TRBD1 (5 bases). The CDR3 totals 14 residues. Germline loops: CDR1 MDHEN, CDR2 SYDVKM. The V end lost 6 bases, the J end lost 7 bases, and 16 bases lay between the germline ends. The CDR3 here is CASSSGGYRQPQHF. The DNA for the CDR3 is TGTGCCAGCAGCTCCGGGGGTTATCGGCAGCCCCAGCATTTT.

This chain's CDR3 is CASSFSPESTGLFF. CDR3 sequence (DNA): TGTGCCAGCAGTTTTTCCCCCGAATCGACAGGGTTGTTTTTT. The rearrangement joins TRBV27 to TRBJ1-4; 7 bases are a match to TRBD1. CDR3 length: 14 residues. Trimming removed 3 bases from V and 15 bases from J; junction bases left unmatched: 13. The V gene's germline CDR1 is MNHEY and CDR2 SMNVEV (reference sequence).

The rearrangement uses TRBV7-2 and TRBJ2-5, with TRBD2 identical over 15 bases. Germline lookup yields CDR1 SGHTA and CDR2 FQGNSA. This CDR3 has 16 residues. V lost 0 bases and J lost 4; bases outside the gene matches: 0. The CDR3 region has the DNA TGTGCCAGCAGCTTAGCGGGACTAGCGGGAGGAGAGACCCAGTACTTC. Translating it yields CASSLAGLAGGETQYF.

This clone was detected a few times. The V and J genes are TRBV7-3 and TRBJ2-1; the D gene is possibly TRBD2 (5 bases). The V gene's germline CDR1 is SGHTA and CDR2 FQGTGA. Trimming took off 0 bases at V and 6 bases at J, with 9 bases between the two ends. The CDR3 consists of 14 residues. The CDR3, as DNA: TGTGCCAGCAGCTTAACCTCAAGCGGCAATGAGCAGTTCTTC. Translated, it gives CASSLTSSGNEQFF.

The chain couples TRBV5-1 to TRBJ2-5; TRBD2 is a possible D gene (5 bases). Trimming cost V 6 bases and J 3 bases, with 15 bases left between them. Germline assignment: CDR1 SGHRS and CDR2 YFSETQ. This CDR3 has 14 residues. In DNA, the CDR3 is TGCGCCAGCAAAAGAGGACTCGGCGAAGAGACCCAGTACTTC. Encoded protein: CASKRGLGEETQYF. The full variable domain, with the rest looked up from reference TRBV5-1 and TRBJ2-5, is KAGVTQTPRYLIKTRGQQVTLSCSPISGHRSVSWYQQTPGQGLQFLFEYFSETQRNKGNFPGRFSGRQFSNSRSEMNVSTLELGDSALYLCASKRGLGEETQYFGPGTRLLVL.

The chain combines TRBV6-5 with TRBJ1-6; possible D gene TRBD1, 5 bases. V shed 5 bases and J shed 11 bases, with 16 bases lying between them. CDR1 is MNHEY, CDR2 SVGAGI, per germline. The CDR3 is 14 residues long. CDR3 in DNA: TGTGCCAGCAGTCAATCGGACCAAGGGGCACCCCTCCACTTT. Translated, it gives CASSQSDQGAPLHF.

Only one count was recorded for this clone. The chain couples TRBV11-2 to TRBJ1-2; no reliable D call. The length of the CDR3 is 15 residues. Trimming shortened V by 1 base and J by 0 bases, and 9 bases separated the two germline ends. The germline CDR1 and CDR2 sequences are SGHAT and FQNNGV. The CDR3, as DNA: TGTGCCAGCAGCTTAGGGCCGGGGACTAACTATGGCTACACCTTC. It encodes CASSLGPGTNYGYTF.

The chain combines TRBV9 with TRBJ2-1; D gene unclear. The CDR3 extends over 15 amino acids. CDR1 is SGDLS, CDR2 YYNGEE, per germline. V lost 2 bases to trimming and J lost 0 bases, with 9 bases between them. The CDR3 DNA follows: TGTGCCAGCAGCGTTGTGACAAGCTCCTACAATGAGCAGTTCTTC. Its protein product is CASSVVTSSYNEQFF.